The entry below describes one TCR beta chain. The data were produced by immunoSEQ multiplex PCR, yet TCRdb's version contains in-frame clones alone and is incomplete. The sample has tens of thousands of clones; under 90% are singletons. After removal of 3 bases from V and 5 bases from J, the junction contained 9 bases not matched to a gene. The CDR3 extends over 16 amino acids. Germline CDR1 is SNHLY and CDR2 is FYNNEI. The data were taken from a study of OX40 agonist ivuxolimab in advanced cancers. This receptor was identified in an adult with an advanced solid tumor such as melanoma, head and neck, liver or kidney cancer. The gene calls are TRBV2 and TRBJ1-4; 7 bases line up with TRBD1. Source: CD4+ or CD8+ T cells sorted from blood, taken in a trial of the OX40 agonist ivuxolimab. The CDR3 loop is CASSDPGTAKNEKLFF. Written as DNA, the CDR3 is TGTGCCAGCAGTGACCCAGGGACAGCCAAAAATGAAAAACTGTTTTTT.